Listed here are 30 T cell receptor beta chains from one sample, sequenced in a study of technical replicates of blood from several donors. This table comes from immunoSEQ multiplex PCR, and its TCRdb copy is limited to in-frame clones, with some not included. The sample yields 70,000 to 85,000 clones, 92% seen once. Sequenced input: T cells isolated from PBMCs. The receptors here all came from a human donor in good health.

The rearrangement joins TRBV6-1 to TRBJ1-1; D possibly corresponds to TRBD1 (5 bases). V lost 4 bases, J lost 1 base, and 7 bases lay in between. In germline, CDR1 is MNHNS, CDR2 SASEGT. The CDR3 is 13 amino acids. The CDR3 DNA follows: TGTGCCAGCAGTGGTGACAGGAACACTGAAGCTTTCTTT. Its translation is CASSGDRNTEAFF.

The V gene is TRBV2, the J gene TRBJ2-7; no reliable D call. The V gene lost 5 bases and the J gene lost 2 bases, with 19 bases spanning the gap. CDR1 SNHLY and CDR2 FYNNEI come from the germline V gene. The CDR3 totals 16 residues. The CDR3 sequence: CASSIGPLDGTYEQYF. CDR3 sequence (DNA): TGTGCCAGCAGTATCGGCCCTCTAGACGGCACCTACGAGCAGTACTTC.

This chain connects TRBV4-1 to TRBJ1-5, with 7 bases that match TRBD1. The junction had 18 bases not matched to a gene; V was cut back by 5 bases and J by 2 bases. Per the germline V gene, CDR1 is MGHRA and CDR2 is YSYEKL. There are 19 residues in the CDR3. CDR3 nucleotide sequence: TGCGCCAGCAGCGTCCCAGGCAGGGGGTCTCGTATGGGCAATCAGCCCCAGCATTTT. As protein: CASSVPGRGSRMGNQPQHF.

V is TRBV6-1 and J is TRBJ1-1; D gene ambiguous. V lost 7 bases to trimming and J lost 6 bases, with 21 bases between them. Germline CDR1 is MNHNS and CDR2 is SASEGT. The CDR3 spans 15 residues. Here the CDR3 reads CASNKISQISSEAFF. Written as DNA, the CDR3 is TGTGCCAGCAATAAGATTTCTCAGATATCCTCTGAAGCTTTCTTT.

The chain has TRBV19 and TRBJ1-2; D is possibly TRBD1 (5 bases). CDR1 is LNHDA, CDR2 SQIVND, per germline (reference sequence). V shed 5 bases and J shed 4 bases, with 17 bases lying between them. CDR3 size: 15 residues. CDR3 sequence (DNA): TGTGCCAGTAGTTTTTTGACAGAACAACCCTATGGCTACACCTTC. Amino acids: CASSFLTEQPYGYTF.

The gene calls are TRBV29-1 and TRBJ1-1, with a possible D match to TRBD1 (5 bases). V gave up 2 bases and J gave up 6 bases, with 7 bases separating them. The germline V gene has CDR1 SQVTM and CDR2 ANQGSEA. The CDR3 has 11 amino acids. CDR3 region: CSVETGAEAFF. CDR3 sequence (DNA): TGCAGCGTTGAAACAGGAGCTGAAGCTTTCTTT.

CDR3 in DNA: TGTGCCATCAGTGAACAGGGAACCGCTGAAGCTTTCTTT. Translating gives CAISEQGTAEAFF. V is TRBV10-3 and J is TRBJ1-1; TRBD1 is a possible D gene (6 bases). Germline loops: CDR1 ENHRY, CDR2 SYGVKD. Trimming pared 3 bases from V and 6 bases from J, leaving 11 bases between. CDR3 size: 13 residues.

The chain links TRBV9 to TRBJ2-3, with a possible D match to TRBD2 (5 bases). The CDR3 runs to 13 residues. CDR1 is SGDLS, CDR2 YYNGEE, per germline. The V end lost 3 bases, the J end lost 2 bases, and 7 bases lay between the germline ends. CDR3 in DNA: TGTGCCAGCAGCGACGGGGTCACAGATACGCAGTATTTT. It codes for CASSDGVTDTQYF.

This rearrangement joins TRBV9 to TRBJ1-2; D unresolved. CDR1 and CDR2 (germline): SGDLS, YYNGEE. The CDR3 has 13 residues. Trimming removed 6 bases at V and 5 bases at J, with 14 bases between. Here the CDR3 DNA reads TGTGCCAGCAACAATCCCGGGGTGTATGGCTACACCTTC. Translated: CASNNPGVYGYTF.

This clone was seen a handful of times. The CDR3 is CASSFHEQGNTGELFF. The DNA for the CDR3 is TGTGCCAGCTCATTCCACGAACAGGGGAATACCGGGGAGCTGTTTTTT. The genes are TRBV18 and TRBJ2-2; 7 nucleotides line up with TRBD1. Germline V gene data show CDR1 as KGHSH and CDR2 as LQKENI. The V gene end was trimmed by 5 bases and the J gene end by 5 bases; junction bases not matched to a gene: 11. This CDR3 is built from 16 residues.

V and J are TRBV18 and TRBJ2-5, with TRBD2 identical over 9 bases. Germline V gene data show CDR1 as KGHSH and CDR2 as LQKENI. The trim removed 2 bases at V and 1 base at J, leaving 2 bases unmatched. The CDR3 contains 15 residues. CDR3 coding DNA: TGTGCCAGCTCACCAGCGGGAGGGGTCCAAGAGACCCAGTACTTC. This gives the protein CASSPAGGVQETQYF.

J is TRBJ1-5 and V is TRBV28; 8 bases match TRBD1. This CDR3 is built from 16 residues. With V trimmed by 6 bases and J by 3 bases, 10 bases remained unmatched. Looked up from germline, CDR1 is MDHEN and CDR2 is SYDVKM. In DNA form, the CDR3 reads TGTGCCAGCAGCTCCTCACAGGGGGTTAACAATCAGCCCCAGCATTTT. This codes for CASSSSQGVNNQPQHF.

The chain uses TRBV27 and TRBJ2-1; 10 bases agree with TRBD1. Germline-derived CDR1 and CDR2 are MNHEY and SMNVEV (reference sequence). The CDR3 length is 14 residues. V dropped 7 bases and J dropped 2; count of bases not matched to a gene: 2. CDR3 coding DNA: TGTGCCAGCACCGGGACAGGGGCCTACAATGAGCAGTTCTTC. Its protein product is CASTGTGAYNEQFF.

For the CDR3, the DNA is TGTGCCAGCAGAGAGGACAGCTACAATGAGCAGTTCTTC. This translates into CASREDSYNEQFF. V usage is TRBV6-6 and J usage is TRBJ2-1, with TRBD1 as a possible D gene (6 bases). The V end was cut by 6 bases, the J end by 3 bases, with 9 bases between. The CDR3 has 13 amino acids. Germline V gene lookup returns CDR1 MNHNY and CDR2 SVGAGI (reference sequence).

The rearrangement links TRBV7-2 to TRBJ2-7; D remains ambiguous. The V end was cut by 1 base, the J end by 0 bases, with 10 bases between. Looked up from germline, CDR1 is SGHTA and CDR2 is FQGNSA. This CDR3 is 15 amino acids long. CDR3 sequence (DNA): TGTGCCAGCAGCTTAGATACCAGCGCCTCCTACGAGCAGTACTTC. Encoded protein: CASSLDTSASYEQYF.

The sample holds a few counts of this clone. The chain combines TRBV4-1 with TRBJ1-2; D possibly corresponds to TRBD1 (6 bases). V shed 0 bases and J shed 3 bases, with 11 bases lying between them. This CDR3 region has 15 residues. Looked up from germline, CDR1 is MGHRA and CDR2 is YSYEKL. The DNA for the CDR3 is TGCGCCAGCAGCCAAGAATGGGCAGGGGACTATGGCTACACCTTC. Residues: CASSQEWAGDYGYTF.

The chain uses TRBV27 and TRBJ2-5; no definite D call. Germline CDR1 MNHEY, CDR2 SMNVEV (reference sequence). V was clipped by 2 bases and J by 1 base, with 14 bases between them. There are 16 residues in the CDR3. In nucleotides, the CDR3 is TGTGCCAGCAGTTTAATCGGGTCGGCTAGCCAAGAGACCCAGTACTTC. It specifies CASSLIGSASQETQYF.

CDR3 amino acids: CASSVGQGTQPQHF. As DNA, the CDR3 is TGTGCCAGCAGTGTAGGGCAGGGGACCCAGCCCCAGCATTTT. The chain joins TRBV2 to TRBJ1-5; D is possibly TRBD1 (6 bases). The V end was cut by 4 bases, the J end by 7 bases, with 14 bases between. In germline, CDR1 is SNHLY, CDR2 FYNNEI. CDR3 length: 14 amino acids.

The genes are TRBV7-2 and TRBJ1-4; 7 nucleotides line up with TRBD1. The CDR3 runs to 14 residues. The germline V gene encodes CDR1 SGHTA and CDR2 FQGNSA. J gave up 5 bases and V 3 bases, and 3 bases lay outside the gene matches. CDR3 in DNA: TGTGCCAGCAGCTTCGACAGGGCCAATGAAAAACTGTTTTTT. Protein sequence: CASSFDRANEKLFF.

This clone was seen once. The CDR3 loop is CASSQATYYQNQPQHF. CDR3 coding DNA: TGTGCCAGCAGCCAAGCCACTTACTACCAAAATCAGCCCCAGCATTTT. The chain uses TRBV14 and TRBJ1-5; D gene ambiguous. This CDR3 region has 16 residues. Germline V CDR1 and CDR2: SGHDN, FVKESK. V was trimmed by 1 base and J by 4 bases, leaving 14 bases between them. The whole variable domain, remainder taken from reference TRBV14 and TRBJ1-5, is EAGVTQFPSHSVIEKGQTVTLRCDPISGHDNLYWYRRVMGKEIKFLLHFVKESKQDESGMPNNRFLAERTGGTYSTLKVQPAELEDSGVYFCASSQATYYQNQPQHFGDGTRLSIL.

This chain joins TRBV7-9 and TRBJ2-7; 10 bases line up with TRBD2. The CDR3 covers 14 residues. CDR1 SEHNR and CDR2 FQNEAQ come from the germline V gene (reference sequence). Trimming cost V 4 bases and J 11 bases; bases outside gene matches: 11. DNA for the CDR3: TGTGCCAGCAGCTCGGGCTCGGCTAGCGGGAGAGAGTACTTC. The encoded protein is CASSSGSASGREYF.

The chain joins TRBV6-5 to TRBJ2-3; a possible D gene is TRBD1 (6 bases). Looked up from germline, CDR1 is MNHEY and CDR2 is SVGAGI. CDR3 length: 16 residues. V lost 1 base to trimming and J lost 4 bases, with 15 bases between them. CDR3 residues: CASSYLGAGNADTQYF. The CDR3 DNA reads TGTGCCAGCAGTTACTTGGGGGCGGGTAACGCAGATACGCAGTATTTT.

The CDR3 spells CASSQQGVRAGYTF. Here the CDR3 DNA reads TGTGCCAGCAGCCAGCAGGGGGTCAGGGCTGGCTACACCTTC. The gene calls are TRBV14 and TRBJ1-2; 7 nucleotides line up with TRBD1. V shed 3 bases and J 7 bases; nucleotides not matched to a gene: 8. The length of the CDR3 is 14 residues. CDR1 SGHDN and CDR2 FVKESK come from the germline V gene. The variable domain in full, with the rest retrieved from reference TRBV14 and TRBJ1-2, is EAGVTQFPSHSVIEKGQTVTLRCDPISGHDNLYWYRRVMGKEIKFLLHFVKESKQDESGMPNNRFLAERTGGTYSTLKVQPAELEDSGVYFCASSQQGVRAGYTFGSGTRLTVV.

The chain couples TRBV2 to TRBJ2-7; 8 bases agree with TRBD2. The germline V gene has CDR1 SNHLY and CDR2 FYNNEI. The CDR3 contains 16 residues. The trim removed 0 bases at V and 2 bases at J, leaving 6 bases unmatched. The CDR3 here is CASSEARPGLAYEQYF. The DNA of the CDR3 is TGTGCCAGCAGTGAAGCCCGCCCGGGACTAGCCTACGAGCAGTACTTC.

The rearrangement uses TRBV7-8 and TRBJ2-6; no definite D call. The germline V gene has CDR1 SGHVS and CDR2 FQNEAQ. The CDR3 covers 15 residues. V was trimmed by 4 bases and J by 2 bases, leaving 9 bases between them. The CDR3 spells CASSSHRAGANVLTF. The CDR3, as DNA: TGTGCCAGCAGCTCTCACAGAGCTGGGGCCAACGTCCTGACTTTC.

The V and J genes are TRBV27 and TRBJ2-3; possibly TRBD2 for D (6 bases). The germline V gene encodes CDR1 MNHEY and CDR2 SMNVEV (reference sequence). CDR3 length: 13 residues. V lost 1 base and J lost 5, with 7 bases in between. In nucleotides, the CDR3 is TGTGCCAGCAGTTTATGGGGGGAAGATACGCAGTATTTT. Translation gives CASSLWGEDTQYF.

This clone was seen only once. V gene TRBV29-1 combines with J gene TRBJ2-5, with 16 bases identical to TRBD2. Germline CDR1 reads SQVTM; CDR2 reads ANQGSEA. The CDR3 runs 16 residues. After removal of 7 bases from V and 4 bases from J, the junction contained 9 bases not matched to a gene. The CDR3 here is CSGSGTSGRATETQYF. CDR3 DNA: TGCAGCGGATCCGGGACTAGCGGGAGGGCCACAGAGACCCAGTACTTC. The full variable domain, rest sourced from reference TRBV29-1 and TRBJ2-5, is SAVISQKPSRDICQRGTSLTIQCQVDSQVTMMFWYRQQPGQSLTLIATANQGSEATYESGFVIDKFPISRPNLTFSTLTVSNMSPEDSSIYLCSGSGTSGRATETQYFGPGTRLLVL.

The chain joins TRBV7-9 to TRBJ1-1; D is possibly TRBD1 (5 bases). Trimming cost V 2 bases and J 0 bases, with 13 bases left between them. This CDR3 region has 16 residues. Germline CDR1 SEHNR, CDR2 FQNEAQ (reference sequence). CDR3 protein: CASSLKRGGLNTEAFF. The CDR3, as DNA: TGTGCCAGCAGCTTAAAGAGGGGAGGGTTGAACACTGAAGCTTTCTTT. Filled out from reference TRBV7-9 and TRBJ1-1, the complete variable domain reads DTGVSQNPRHKITKRGQNVTFRCDPISEHNRLYWYRQTLGQGPEFLTYFQNEAQLEKSRLLSDRFSAERPKGSFSTLEIQRTEQGDSAMYLCASSLKRGGLNTEAFFGQGTRLTVV.

V gene TRBV10-1 combines with J gene TRBJ1-4; possibly TRBD1 for D (6 bases). Germline CDR1 reads WNHNN; CDR2 reads SYGVQD (reference sequence). Trimming removed 2 bases from V and 8 bases from J, with 12 bases in between. The CDR3 sequence is 14 residues long. The CDR3 nucleotides read TGCGCCAGCAGTGAGGGACAGTTGGAGGAAAAACTGTTTTTT. Its translation is CASSEGQLEEKLFF.

The J gene is TRBJ2-7, the V gene TRBV28; tentative D call: TRBD1 (5 bases). V lost 3 bases to trimming and J lost 9 bases, with 12 bases between them. CDR1 is MDHEN, CDR2 SYDVKM, per germline. This CDR3 spans 12 amino acids. This chain's CDR3 is CASSLGQFGQYF. The CDR3 DNA follows: TGTGCCAGCAGTTTGGGGCAGTTCGGGCAGTACTTC. Using reference TRBV28 and TRBJ2-7 for the parts outside the CDR3, the full variable domain is DVKVTQSSRYLVKRTGEKVFLECVQDMDHENMFWYRQDPGLGLRLIYFSYDVKMKEKGDIPEGYSVSREKKERFSLILESASTNQTSMYLCASSLGQFGQYFGPGTRLTVT.